This T cell receptor (beta chain) appears in the sequencing data of a study of blood T cell repertoires in COVID-19. The overall study: From T cells, B-cell-depleted T cells, or PBMCs came the material, which was cDNA or gDNA.

J gave up 11 bases and V 7 bases, and 15 bases lay outside the gene matches. Germline CDR1 reads LNHDA; CDR2 reads SQIVND (reference sequence). This CDR3 has 16 residues. Produced via immunoSEQ multiplex PCR; TCRdb's table is partial and in-frame only. Here the sample spans around 99,000 clones, less than 85% being singletons. This clonotype was sampled from a man over 45 who had recovered from COVID-19. The V call is TRBV19, the J call TRBJ1-6, with TRBD1 matching 9 bases. Input material: peripheral blood. CDR3 residues: CASTPRGTGRLTPLHF. The CDR3 coding sequence is TGTGCCAGTACTCCCCGAGGGACAGGGCGGTTGACACCCCTCCACTTT.